This is a list of T cell receptor beta chains from one sample in a study of T-cell reconstitution after alpha-beta-depleted transplantation in children. One entry per CDR3 protein, called by TCRdb with MiXCR from the PCR reads. This sample has about 470,000 distinct CDR3 sequences, with roughly two fifths found just once. The sample in question was PBMCs, obtained before TCRalphabeta/CD19-depleted stem cell transplant. These receptors all come from a girl aged 2-9 years with aplastic anemia, due to receive a stem cell transplant. CDR3s include the opening cysteine and the closing phenylalanine or tryptophan.

>TRBJ2-5|TRBV6-5
CASSYSAVQETQYF
>TRBJ2-5|TRBV7-2
CASSLAGSGETQYF
>TRBJ2-7|TRBV3-1
CASSQFQYEQYF
>TRBJ2-2|TRBV5-4
CASSTDPSGELFF
>TRBJ2-7|TRBV30
CAWNPGGGPHEQYF
>TRBJ2-3|TRBV20-1
CSASGDSASATDTQYF
>TRBJ2-3|TRBV29-1
CSAIDSTDTQYF
>TRBJ1-6|TRBV5-1
CASSPRRLGDNSPLHF
>TRBJ2-3|TRBV7-2
CASSSVAEATDTQYF
>TRBJ2-7|TRBV12-3/TRBV12-4
CASRPLGQGYEQYF
>TRBJ2-5|TRBV20-1
CSARWLAGLETQYF
>TRBJ2-7|TRBV29-1
CSATVGTGDEQYF
>TRBJ2-3|TRBV7-3
CASSLGPYTDTQYF
>TRBJ1-2|TRBV27
CASSPGWSYGYTF
>TRBJ2-3|TRBV4-1
CASSRDLAGLQYF
>TRBJ2-5|TRBV6-1
CASTIKLAGEETQYF
>TRBJ2-1|TRBV6-2/TRBV6-3
CASSYRDYNEQFF
>TRBJ2-7|TRBV10-3
CAIGGQGVYEQYF
>TRBJ2-3|TRBV6-5
CASSYSRLAGGPYTQYF
>TRBJ1-4|TRBV29-1
CSVTGGTSHEKLFF
>TRBJ1-1|TRBV5-5
CASSLLETEAFF
>TRBJ2-2|TRBV20-1
CSARGAGDNGELFF
>TRBJ2-3|TRBV5-1
CASSPSDIPSTDTQYF
>TRBJ1-1|TRBV28
CASSLRVTEAFF
>TRBJ2-2|TRBV7-2
CASSPSGGAPGELFF
>TRBJ2-1|TRBV12-3/TRBV12-4
CASRFGPLYNEQFF
>TRBJ2-1|TRBV7-9
CASIHDRGRDNEQFF
>TRBJ2-7|TRBV5-1
CASSFNRAQGYEQYF
>TRBJ2-5|TRBV12-3/TRBV12-4
CASSLGTGRRETQYF
>TRBJ2-5|TRBV4-1
CASSSQSARGRETQYF
>TRBJ2-3|TRBV12-3/TRBV12-4
CASSLASGSNSDTQYF
>TRBJ2-3|TRBV15
CATSRVPRDTQYF
>TRBJ1-2|TRBV5-1
CASSPGQTYGYTF
>TRBJ2-7|TRBV7-2
CASSPLAGEAYEQYF
>TRBJ2-1|TRBV15
CATSRDRVSGDEQFF
>TRBJ2-2|TRBV15
CATSGYGGSTGELFF
>TRBJ1-6|TRBV6-5
CASSYWGDGNSPLHF
>TRBJ2-7|TRBV5-1
CASREYQGASEQYF
>TRBJ1-2|TRBV20-1
CCARSVTYRGQDYGYTF
>TRBJ2-3|TRBV29-1
CSVDIQGARTQYF
>TRBJ2-5|TRBV7-3
CASSLGLAGKETQYF
>TRBJ2-2|TRBV7-2
CASSIQTSGSTGELFF
>TRBJ2-3|TRBV18
CASSPRGQKYF
>TRBJ1-2|TRBV6-5
CASSYGTGEGDYTF
>TRBJ2-7|TRBV10-3
CATKEAYEQYF
>TRBJ1-2|TRBV5-1
CASSLYERDRDGYTF
>TRBJ2-7|TRBV12-3/TRBV12-4
CASSETGLASYEQYF
>TRBJ2-1|TRBV5-6
CASSSRGEQFF
>TRBJ2-1|TRBV15
CATSREGFSYNEQFF
>TRBJ2-1|TRBV6-5
CASSLPRLASSYNEQFF
>TRBJ2-5|TRBV12-3/TRBV12-4
CASKPTSSGETQYF
>TRBJ2-7|TRBV7-6
CASSLGTAGIYEQYF
>TRBJ2-5|TRBV28
CASSAAGGLAGQETQYF
>TRBJ2-5|TRBV6-5
CASSYTRGETQYF
>TRBJ2-5|TRBV27
CASSLWQAGGETQYF
>TRBJ2-4|TRBV20-1
CSARGEGNIQYF
>TRBJ2-1|TRBV20-1
CSARTSGEQFF
>TRBJ1-5|TRBV10-3
CATTSGNQPQHF
>TRBJ2-3|TRBV20-1
CSARGQGASDTQYF